The 14 T cell receptor beta chains below come from one sample, sequenced in a study of control samples from healthy donors and cancer patients. TCRdb's copy holds only in-frame clones and misses some; the assay was immunoSEQ multiplex PCR. This sample has around 140,000 clones, with roughly nine tenths found just once. The material sequenced was blood. The receptors here all came from a man younger than 35 in good health.

CDR3 nucleotides: TGCAGCGTTGAAGAGTGGACGGACAGGGTACAAAAAAACATTCAGTACTTC. It is translated as CSVEEWTDRVQKNIQYF. The chain employs TRBV29-1 and TRBJ2-4; 8 positions agree with TRBD1. The V segment lost 0 bases and the J segment 4 bases; nucleotides outside the gene matches: 11. The length of the CDR3 is 17 residues. CDR1 is SQVTM, CDR2 ANQGSEA, per germline.

The chain recombines TRBV3-1 (or the pseudogene TRBV3-2) with TRBJ2-4, with D perhaps matching TRBD1 (5 bases). CDR1 is LGHDT, CDR2 YNNKEL, per germline (reference sequence). The CDR3 runs to 16 residues. Deletions cut 0 bases from V and 3 bases from J, with 12 bases between. CDR3 protein: CASSQDTAGHKNIQYF. The CDR3 DNA follows: TGTGCCAGCAGCCAAGATACCGCAGGACACAAAAACATTCAGTACTTC.

The chain carries TRBV28 and TRBJ1-1; 8 bases are a match to TRBD1. The junction had 2 bases not matched to a gene; V was cut back by 5 bases and J by 3 bases. Germline lookup yields CDR1 MDHEN and CDR2 SYDVKM. The CDR3 has 13 residues. CDR3 sequence reads: CASSPDRDTEAFF. DNA of the CDR3: TGTGCCAGCAGTCCGGACAGGGACACTGAAGCTTTCTTT.

This chain links TRBV5-1 with TRBJ1-2, with 7 bases aligning to TRBD1. V was pared by 7 bases and J by 5 bases, with 5 bases of the junction left unmatched. The CDR3 sequence is 12 residues long. Germline V CDR1 and CDR2: SGHRS, YFSETQ. The CDR3 region is CASSEGAYGYTF. DNA of the CDR3: TGCGCCAGCTCAGAGGGGGCATATGGCTACACCTTC.

V usage is TRBV5-1 and J usage is TRBJ2-7; 10 nucleotides line up with TRBD1. The CDR3 spans 14 residues. Germline V CDR1 and CDR2: SGHRS, YFSETQ. Germline trimming cut 4 bases from V and 6 bases from J; bases unmatched to any gene: 7. CDR3 in DNA: TGCGCCAGCAGCACAGAGGACAGGGGGGGCGAGCAGTACTTC. It codes for CASSTEDRGGEQYF. Together with reference TRBV5-1 and TRBJ2-7, the CDR3 gives the full variable domain: KAGVTQTPRYLIKTRGQQVTLSCSPISGHRSVSWYQQTPGQGLQFLFEYFSETQRNKGNFPGRFSGRQFSNSRSEMNVSTLELGDSALYLCASSTEDRGGEQYFGPGTRLTVT.

This chain uses TRBV4-1 with TRBJ2-7; no firm D call. The V end was cut by 0 bases, the J end by 4 bases, with 10 bases between. The germline V gene has CDR1 MGHRA and CDR2 YSYEKL. The length of the CDR3 is 14 residues. CDR3 nucleotide sequence: TGCGCCAGCAGCCAAGACCGGGCGTCGTACGAGCAGTACTTC. This encodes CASSQDRASYEQYF.

The chain links TRBV11-2 to TRBJ2-1; D not resolved. Germline CDR1 and CDR2: SGHAT and FQNNGV. The CDR3 has 13 amino acids. V lost 5 bases and J 6 bases, leaving 11 bases between the germline ends. As DNA, the CDR3 is TGTGCCAGCAGCCTTCTAAGGGCCAATGAGCAGTTCTTC. The encoded protein is CASSLLRANEQFF.

The chain uses TRBV4-3 and TRBJ2-1; 11 nucleotides align to TRBD2. Germline CDR1 is LGHNA and CDR2 is YSLEER. This CDR3 contains 16 residues. V trimming: 3 bases; J trimming: 2 bases; junction bases outside the gene matches: 3. CDR3 region: CASSQRSGGAYNEQFF. CDR3 nucleotide sequence: TGCGCCAGCAGCCAGCGTAGCGGGGGGGCCTACAATGAGCAGTTCTTC.

The chain employs TRBV6-6 and TRBJ2-6; D might be TRBD1 (6 bases). Germline values: CDR1 MNHNY, CDR2 SVGAGI (reference sequence). The CDR3 is made up of 15 amino acids. Trimming took off 5 bases at V and 0 bases at J, with 8 bases between the two ends. CDR3 bases: TGTGCCAGCAGTGGACAGCGCTCTGGGGCCAACGTCCTGACTTTC. The encoded protein is CASSGQRSGANVLTF.

This clone was observed a handful of times. This chain connects TRBV7-3 to TRBJ2-1; 8 bases line up with TRBD2. The CDR3 is 15 amino acids. Trimming at V came to 5 bases and at J to 4 bases, leaving 7 bases not matched to a gene. Germline V CDR1 and CDR2: SGHTA, FQGTGA. The CDR3 sequence: CASSPTGGQYNEQFF. The CDR3 coding sequence is TGTGCCAGCAGCCCAACGGGGGGGCAATACAATGAGCAGTTCTTC. Using reference TRBV7-3 and TRBJ2-1 for the parts outside the CDR3, the full variable domain is GAGVSQTPSNKVTEKGKYVELRCDPISGHTALYWYRQSLGQGPEFLIYFQGTGAADDSGLPNDRFFAVRPEGSVSTLKIQRTERGDSAVYLCASSPTGGQYNEQFFGPGTRLTVL.

The chain couples TRBV9 to TRBJ2-5, with 8 bases lining up with TRBD1. From germline, CDR1 is SGDLS and CDR2 YYNGEE. The CDR3 runs to 14 residues. Trimming cost V 1 base and J 5 bases; bases outside gene matches: 4. The CDR3 DNA sequence: TGTGCCAGCAGCGTACAGGGGGCTGGGGAGACCCAGTACTTC. Protein product: CASSVQGAGETQYF.

V gene TRBV9 combines with J gene TRBJ1-1; possibly TRBD1 for D (5 bases). The CDR3 is made up of 15 amino acids. V lost 0 bases, J lost 3 bases, and 12 bases lay in between. The germline CDR1 and CDR2 sequences are SGDLS and YYNGEE. CDR3 in DNA: TGTGCCAGCAGCGTAGGATTCAGGGTTGACACTGAAGCTTTCTTT. The encoded protein is CASSVGFRVDTEAFF.

This sequence joins TRBV19 and TRBJ1-5; D unresolved. The CDR3 sequence is 13 residues long. The germline CDR1 and CDR2 sequences are LNHDA and SQIVND (reference sequence). V was pared by 10 bases and J by 3 bases, with 13 bases between. This CDR3 reads CATAYGYNQPQHF. Written as DNA, the CDR3 is TGTGCCACAGCCTACGGGTACAATCAGCCCCAGCATTTT.

This clone was observed a handful of times. The chain employs TRBV15 and TRBJ1-2, with a tentative D call TRBD1 (6 bases). The germline V and J ends were trimmed by 4 bases and 7 bases, with 13 bases remaining between them. CDR3 length: 13 amino acids. CDR1 and CDR2 (germline): LNHNV, YYDKDF (reference sequence). The CDR3 DNA is TGTGCCACCAGCACCACTACAGGGCCTGGCTACACCTTC. This sequence encodes CATSTTTGPGYTF.